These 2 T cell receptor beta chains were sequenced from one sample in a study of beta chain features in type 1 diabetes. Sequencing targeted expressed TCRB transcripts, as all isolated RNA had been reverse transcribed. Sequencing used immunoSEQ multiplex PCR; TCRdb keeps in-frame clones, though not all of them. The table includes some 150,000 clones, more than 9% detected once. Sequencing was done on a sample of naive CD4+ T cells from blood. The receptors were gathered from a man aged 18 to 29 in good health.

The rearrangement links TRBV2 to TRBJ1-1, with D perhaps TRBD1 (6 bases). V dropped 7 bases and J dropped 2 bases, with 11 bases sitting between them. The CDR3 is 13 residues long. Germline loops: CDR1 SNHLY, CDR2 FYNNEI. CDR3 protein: CASIPGGNTEAFF. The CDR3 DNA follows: TGTGCCAGCATCCCGGGGGGCAACACTGAAGCTTTCTTT.

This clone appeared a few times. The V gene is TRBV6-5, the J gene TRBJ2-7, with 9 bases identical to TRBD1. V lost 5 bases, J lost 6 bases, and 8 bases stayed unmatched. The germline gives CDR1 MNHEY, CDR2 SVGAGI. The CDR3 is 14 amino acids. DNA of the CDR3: TGTGCCAGCAGTAGGACAGGGGTCGACTTCGAGCAGTACTTC. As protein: CASSRTGVDFEQYF.